This is a list of T cell receptor beta chains from one sample in a study of identical twins. MiXCR, applied by TCRdb to the 5' RACE reads, yields one record per CDR3 protein. The table records about 690,000 distinct CDR3 sequences, around 6.1% of them present only once. Sequenced material: naive T cells sorted from blood. The origin of the receptors is a man aged 18 to 35 in good health. Both conserved end residues are part of each CDR3. Fields, in order: V gene, D gene, CDR3 protein. D genes are given only for firm matches.

V: TRBV20-1
D: TRBD2
CDR3: CSGELVAGSETQYF

V: TRBV20-1
D: TRBD2
CDR3: CSARGPLAGDEQFF

V: TRBV5-1
D: .
CDR3: CASSLIPGSNTGELFF

V: TRBV7-9
D: TRBD2
CDR3: CASSLEREQNEQFF

V: TRBV20-1
D: TRBD2
CDR3: CSAVAGAASYEQYF

V: TRBV23-1
D: .
CDR3: CASSQSIIGCPKRDTQYF

V: TRBV12-3/TRBV12-4
D: TRBD2
CDR3: CASSPPTGTSGKDTQYF

V: TRBV12-3/TRBV12-4
D: .
CDR3: CASTLGTPPYNEQFF

V: TRBV28
D: .
CDR3: CASSPPGLSYNEQFF

V: TRBV24-1
D: TRBD1
CDR3: CATSVPTGGTTDTQYF